The source of this T cell receptor (beta chain) is a study of cytomegalovirus exposure and HLA in healthy donors. Study-level information: Researchers found that just over 80% of fewer than 450 genotyped donors fell within the Caucasian-associated ancestry cluster.

Regarding this clone: A junction end diverges from the germline sequence, so it may reflect a read error.

This CDR3 is 10 amino acids long. The V gene's germline CDR1 is GTSNPN and CDR2 SVGIG (reference sequence). PCR amplification relied on 60 Vbeta primers (plus 13 Jbeta primers). Data came from immunoSEQ multiplex PCR; TCRdb stores just in-frame clones and leaves some out. The sample yields 210,000 or so clones, approximately 80% seen once. The chain is built from TRBV30 and TRBJ1-4; weak D call: TRBD1 (5 bases). The TCR comes from a boy younger than 10 in good health and CMV-seronegative. Sequenced sample: PBMCs. The DNA for the CDR3 is TGCGTCGGGGGATTGGAAAAACTGTTTTTT. Amino acids: CVGGLEKLFF.